This T cell receptor beta chain was captured by sequencing in a study of tumor-infiltrating lymphocytes in primary liver carcinoma. They got blood RNA out of unsorted whole blood and also pulled out germline DNA. A constant-region primer primed TCR beta cDNA synthesis from 400 to 550 ng of total RNA. What produced the TCR beta libraries was three nested multiplex PCR rounds using slightly modified ARM-PCR. In the first two PCR rounds, TRBV1-TRBV30 forward primers were paired with a C-beta reverse primer, and each round lasted roughly 10 cycles. MiXCR, run by TCRdb on the multiplex PCR reads, gives a single entry per CDR3 protein. The table shows fewer than 400,000 distinct CDR3 sequences, with 60% to 80% occurring only once. CDR1 is SGHDT, CDR2 YYEEEE, per germline. This CDR3 spans 13 amino acids. V gave up 4 bases and J gave up 6 bases, with 11 bases separating them.

The chain couples TRBV5-6 to TRBJ1-5, with a tentative D call TRBD1 (6 bases). This receptor was taken from a man aged 40-49 years with primary liver carcinoma and hepatitis B virus infection. Sequenced: peripheral blood. CDR3 coding DNA: TGTGCCAGCAGCCAGGGGCATGCTCAGCCCCAGCATTTT. Translating it yields CASSQGHAQPQHF. Together with reference TRBV5-6 and TRBJ1-5, the CDR3 gives the full variable domain: DAGVTQSPTHLIKTRGQQVTLRCSPKSGHDTVSWYQQALGQGPQFIFQYYEEEERQRGNFPDRFSGHQFPNYSSELNVNALLLGDSALYLCASSQGHAQPQHFGDGTRLSIL.